This T cell receptor (beta chain) is from a study of blood T cell repertoires in COVID-19. This clone showed up just a few times. Clones were read by immunoSEQ multiplex PCR, and TCRdb kept only the in-frame ones, dropping some. The profile shows roughly 200,000 clones, around 77% of them singletons. The CDR3 loop spans 16 amino acids. V shed 4 bases, J shed 4 bases, and the junction held 11 bases outside the gene matches. The germline gives CDR1 SNHLY, CDR2 FYNNEI. This chain uses TRBV2 with TRBJ1-2, with TRBD1 matching 8 bases. The clonotype comes from a man aged 65 to 85 with active or convalescent COVID-19. The sample taken for sequencing was peripheral blood. For the CDR3, the DNA is TGTGCCAGCAGTGTCTTTCCAGGGGGCTCGCGCTATGGCTACACCTTC. The encoded protein is CASSVFPGGSRYGYTF.